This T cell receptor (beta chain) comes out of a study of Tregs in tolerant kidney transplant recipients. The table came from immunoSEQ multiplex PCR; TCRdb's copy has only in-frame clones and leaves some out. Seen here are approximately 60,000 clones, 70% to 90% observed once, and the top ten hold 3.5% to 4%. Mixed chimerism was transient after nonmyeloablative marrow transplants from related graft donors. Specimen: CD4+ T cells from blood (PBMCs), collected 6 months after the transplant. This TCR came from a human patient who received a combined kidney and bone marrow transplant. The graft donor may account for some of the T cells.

CDR3 region: CASSREGGSYNEQFF. The CDR3, as DNA: TGTGCCAGCAGCCGCGAAGGGGGCTCCTACAATGAGCAGTTCTTC. The gene calls are TRBV5-4 and TRBJ2-1; D is perhaps TRBD1 (6 bases). This CDR3 is built from 15 residues. The V gene lost 4 bases and the J gene lost 0 bases, with 11 bases spanning the gap. Germline loops: CDR1 SGHNT, CDR2 YYREEE (reference sequence).